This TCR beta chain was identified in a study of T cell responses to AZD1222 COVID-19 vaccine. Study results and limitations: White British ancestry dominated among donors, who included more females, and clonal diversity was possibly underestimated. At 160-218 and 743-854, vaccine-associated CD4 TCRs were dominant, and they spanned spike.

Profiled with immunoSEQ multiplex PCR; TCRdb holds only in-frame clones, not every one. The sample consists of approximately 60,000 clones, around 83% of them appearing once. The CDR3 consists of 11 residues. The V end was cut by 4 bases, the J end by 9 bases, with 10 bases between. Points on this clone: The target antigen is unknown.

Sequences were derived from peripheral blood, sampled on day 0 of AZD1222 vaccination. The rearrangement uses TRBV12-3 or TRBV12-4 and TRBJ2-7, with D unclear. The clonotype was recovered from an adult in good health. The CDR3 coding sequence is TGTGCCAGCAGTTCCCTATCGGTGCAGTACTTC. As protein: CASSSLSVQYF.